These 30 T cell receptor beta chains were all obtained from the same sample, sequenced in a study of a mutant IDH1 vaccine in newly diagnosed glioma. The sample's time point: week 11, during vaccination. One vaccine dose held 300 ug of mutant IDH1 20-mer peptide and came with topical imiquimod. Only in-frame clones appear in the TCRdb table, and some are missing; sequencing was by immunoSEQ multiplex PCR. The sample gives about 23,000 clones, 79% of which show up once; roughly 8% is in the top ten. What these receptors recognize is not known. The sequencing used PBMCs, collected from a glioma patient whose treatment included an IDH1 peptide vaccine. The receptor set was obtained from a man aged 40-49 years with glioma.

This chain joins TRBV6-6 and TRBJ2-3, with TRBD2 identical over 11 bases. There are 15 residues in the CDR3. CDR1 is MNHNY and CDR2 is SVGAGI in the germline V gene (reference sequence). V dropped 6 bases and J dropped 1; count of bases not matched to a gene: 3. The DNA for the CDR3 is TGTGCCAGCAGATCGGGACTAGCGGGCACAGATACGCAGTATTTT. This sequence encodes CASRSGLAGTDTQYF.

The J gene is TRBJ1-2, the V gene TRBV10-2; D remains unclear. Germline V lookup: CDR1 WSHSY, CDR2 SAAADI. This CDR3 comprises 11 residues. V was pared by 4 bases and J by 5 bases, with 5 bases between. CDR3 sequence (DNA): TGCGCCAGCAGTGTGGGGTATGGCTACACCTTC. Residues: CASSVGYGYTF.

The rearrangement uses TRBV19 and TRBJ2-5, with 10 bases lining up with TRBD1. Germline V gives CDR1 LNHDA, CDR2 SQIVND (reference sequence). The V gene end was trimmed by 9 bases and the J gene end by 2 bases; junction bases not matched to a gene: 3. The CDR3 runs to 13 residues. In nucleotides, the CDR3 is TGTGCCAGCCGGGACAGGGGTCAAGAGACCCAGTACTTC. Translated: CASRDRGQETQYF.

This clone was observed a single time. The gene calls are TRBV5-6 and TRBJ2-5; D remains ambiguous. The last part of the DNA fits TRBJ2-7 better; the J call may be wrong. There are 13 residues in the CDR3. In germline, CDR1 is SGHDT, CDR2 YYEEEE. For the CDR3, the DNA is TGTGCCAGCGTAGGGCGTCAGAACTACGAGCAGTACTTC. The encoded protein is CASVGRQNYEQYF.

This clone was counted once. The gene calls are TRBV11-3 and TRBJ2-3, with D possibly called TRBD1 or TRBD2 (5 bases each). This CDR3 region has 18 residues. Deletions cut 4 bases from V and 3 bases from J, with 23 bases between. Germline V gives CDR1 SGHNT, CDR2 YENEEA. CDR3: CASSSNRGRRSGTDTQYF. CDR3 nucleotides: TGTGCCAGCAGCTCGAATAGGGGTCGCAGATCGGGAACAGATACGCAGTATTTT.

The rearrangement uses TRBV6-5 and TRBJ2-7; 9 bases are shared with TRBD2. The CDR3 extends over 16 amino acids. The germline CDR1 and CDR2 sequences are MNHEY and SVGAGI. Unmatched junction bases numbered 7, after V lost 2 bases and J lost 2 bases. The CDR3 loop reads CASSYGGSGRTYEQYF. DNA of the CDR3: TGTGCCAGCAGTTACGGGGGGAGCGGGAGGACCTACGAGCAGTACTTC.

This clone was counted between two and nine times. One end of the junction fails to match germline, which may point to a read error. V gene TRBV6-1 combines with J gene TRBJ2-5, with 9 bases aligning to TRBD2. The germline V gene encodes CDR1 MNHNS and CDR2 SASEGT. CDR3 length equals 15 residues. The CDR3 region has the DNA TGTGCCAGTAGTGCGGGAGGGCCTGGATGGGAGACCCAGTACTTC. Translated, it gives CASSAGGPGWETQYF.

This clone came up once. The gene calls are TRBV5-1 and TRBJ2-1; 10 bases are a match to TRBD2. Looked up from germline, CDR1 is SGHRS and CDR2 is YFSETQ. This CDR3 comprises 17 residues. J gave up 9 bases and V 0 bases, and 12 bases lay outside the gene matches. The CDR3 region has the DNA TGCGCCAGCAGCTTGGTGCCAGCGGGAGGGCTGACAATTGAGCAGTTCTTC. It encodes CASSLVPAGGLTIEQFF.

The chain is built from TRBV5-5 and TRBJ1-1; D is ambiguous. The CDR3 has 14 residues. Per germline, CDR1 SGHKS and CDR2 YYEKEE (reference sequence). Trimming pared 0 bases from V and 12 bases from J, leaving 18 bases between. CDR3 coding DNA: TGTGCCAGCAGCTTGGTTGTGGGCCCCGGGGTACCTTTCTTT. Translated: CASSLVVGPGVPFF.

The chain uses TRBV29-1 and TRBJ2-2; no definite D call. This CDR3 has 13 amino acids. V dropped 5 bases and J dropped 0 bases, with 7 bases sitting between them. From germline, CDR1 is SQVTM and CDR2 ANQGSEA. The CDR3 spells CSVRTSNTGELFF. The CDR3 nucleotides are TGCAGCGTTCGAACCTCGAACACCGGGGAGCTGTTTTTT.

The CDR3 here is CASSSEGRSAVDTQYF. CDR3 bases: TGCGCCAGCAGCTCCGAGGGGCGGAGCGCCGTGGATACGCAGTATTTT. V gene TRBV5-1 combines with J gene TRBJ2-3; D may match TRBD1 or TRBD2 (5 bases each). V was shortened by 3 bases and J by 6 bases, with 20 bases between the two germline ends. The CDR3 consists of 16 residues. The V gene's germline CDR1 is SGHRS and CDR2 YFSETQ.

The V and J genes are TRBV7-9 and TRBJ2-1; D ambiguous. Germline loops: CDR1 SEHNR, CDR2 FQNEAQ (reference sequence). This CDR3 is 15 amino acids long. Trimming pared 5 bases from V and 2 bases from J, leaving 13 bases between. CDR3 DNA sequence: TGTGCCAGCAGCCCCGACTTCGCGGCCTACAATGAGCAGTTCTTC. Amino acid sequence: CASSPDFAAYNEQFF.

CDR3 sequence (DNA): TGTGCCACCCAGACCGATAGAAACACCATATATTTT. Its translation: CATQTDRNTIYF. The chain has TRBV7-8 and TRBJ1-3, with D hard to call. Germline-derived CDR1 and CDR2 are SGHVS and FQNEAQ. This CDR3 spans 12 amino acids. The V and J ends lost 10 bases and 5 bases respectively, with 12 bases between them.

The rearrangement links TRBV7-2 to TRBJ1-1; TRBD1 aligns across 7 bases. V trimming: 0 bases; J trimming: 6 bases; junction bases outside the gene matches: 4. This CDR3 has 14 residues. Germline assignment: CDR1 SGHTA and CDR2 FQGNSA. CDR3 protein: CASSLAGGSAEAFF. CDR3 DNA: TGTGCCAGCAGCTTAGCAGGGGGCTCGGCTGAAGCTTTCTTT.

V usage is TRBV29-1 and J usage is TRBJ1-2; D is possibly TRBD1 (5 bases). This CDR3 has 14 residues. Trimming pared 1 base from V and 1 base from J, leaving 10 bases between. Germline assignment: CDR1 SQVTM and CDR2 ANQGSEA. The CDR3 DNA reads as TGCAGCGTTGAAGGGCGGGGGGATAACTATGGCTACACCTTC. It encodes CSVEGRGDNYGYTF.

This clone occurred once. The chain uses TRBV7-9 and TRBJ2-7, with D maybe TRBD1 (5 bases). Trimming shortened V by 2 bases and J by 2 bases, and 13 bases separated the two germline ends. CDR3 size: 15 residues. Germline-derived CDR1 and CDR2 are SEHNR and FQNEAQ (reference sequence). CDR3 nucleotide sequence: TGTGCCAGCAGCTTATGGGCAGGGCGGACCTACGAGCAGTACGTC. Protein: CASSLWAGRTYEQYV.

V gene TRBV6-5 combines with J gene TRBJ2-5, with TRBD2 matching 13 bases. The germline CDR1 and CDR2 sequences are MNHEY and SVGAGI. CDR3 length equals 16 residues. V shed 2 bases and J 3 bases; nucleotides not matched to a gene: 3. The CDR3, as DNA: TGTGCCAGCAGTTACCCGGGACTAGCGGGGAAAGAGACCCAGTACTTC. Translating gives CASSYPGLAGKETQYF.

The CDR3 coding sequence is TGCGCCAGCGGCTGGACAGCGAACACTGAAGCTTTCTTT. Translated, it gives CASGWTANTEAFF. V is TRBV5-1 and J is TRBJ1-1, with a weak D call TRBD1 (6 bases). CDR1 is SGHRS, CDR2 YFSETQ, per germline. The V gene lost 7 bases and the J gene lost 1 base, with 11 bases spanning the gap. The CDR3 runs to 13 residues. The full variable domain, its missing parts supplied by reference TRBV5-1 and TRBJ1-1, is KAGVTQTPRYLIKTRGQQVTLSCSPISGHRSVSWYQQTPGQGLQFLFEYFSETQRNKGNFPGRFSGRQFSNSRSEMNVSTLELGDSALYLCASGWTANTEAFFGQGTRLTVV.

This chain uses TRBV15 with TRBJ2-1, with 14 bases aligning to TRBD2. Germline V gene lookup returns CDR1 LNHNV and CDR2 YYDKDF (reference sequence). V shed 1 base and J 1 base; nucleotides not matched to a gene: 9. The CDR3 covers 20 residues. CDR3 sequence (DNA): TGTGCCACCAGCAGAGGGGCCGGGACTAGCGGGAGCCATTCCTACAATGAGCAGTTCTTC. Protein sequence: CATSRGAGTSGSHSYNEQFF. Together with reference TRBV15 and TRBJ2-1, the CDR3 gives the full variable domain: DAMVIQNPRYQVTQFGKPVTLSCSQTLNHNVMYWYQQKSSQAPKLLFHYYDKDFNNEADTPDNFQSRRPNTSFCFLDIRSPGLGDTAMYLCATSRGAGTSGSHSYNEQFFGPGTRLTVL.

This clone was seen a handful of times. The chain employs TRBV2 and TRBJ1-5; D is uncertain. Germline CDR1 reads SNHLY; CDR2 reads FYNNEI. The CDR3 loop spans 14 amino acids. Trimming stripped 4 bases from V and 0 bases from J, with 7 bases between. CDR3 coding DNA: TGTGCCAGCAGTGCAAGCTATAGCAATCAGCCCCAGCATTTT. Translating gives CASSASYSNQPQHF.

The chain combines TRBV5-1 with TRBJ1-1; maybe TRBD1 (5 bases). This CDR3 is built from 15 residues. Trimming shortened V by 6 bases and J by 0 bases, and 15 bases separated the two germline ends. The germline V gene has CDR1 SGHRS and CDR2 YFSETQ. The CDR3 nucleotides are TGCGCCAGCACCACCGGGCAGGGAATGAACACTGAAGCTTTCTTT. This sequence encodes CASTTGQGMNTEAFF.

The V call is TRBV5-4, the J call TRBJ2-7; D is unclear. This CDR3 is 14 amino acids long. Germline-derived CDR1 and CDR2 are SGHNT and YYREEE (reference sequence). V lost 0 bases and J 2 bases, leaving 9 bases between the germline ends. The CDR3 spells CASSLVGQTYEQYF. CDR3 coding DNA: TGTGCCAGCAGCTTGGTGGGTCAGACCTACGAGCAGTACTTC.

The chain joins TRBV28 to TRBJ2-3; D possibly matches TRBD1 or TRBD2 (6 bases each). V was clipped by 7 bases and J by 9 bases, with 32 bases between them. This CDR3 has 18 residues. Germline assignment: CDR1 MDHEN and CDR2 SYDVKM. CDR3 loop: CASTDRPIWGAAPGTQYF. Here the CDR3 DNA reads TGTGCCAGCACCGATAGGCCCATTTGGGGGGCGGCTCCGGGGACGCAGTATTTT.

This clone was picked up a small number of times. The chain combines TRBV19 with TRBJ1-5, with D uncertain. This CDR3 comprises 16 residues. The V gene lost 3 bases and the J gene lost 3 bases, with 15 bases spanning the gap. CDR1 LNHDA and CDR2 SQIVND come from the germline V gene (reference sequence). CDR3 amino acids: CASSISGSNSNQPQHF. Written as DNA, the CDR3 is TGTGCCAGTAGTATCTCGGGCAGCAATTCCAATCAGCCCCAGCATTTT.

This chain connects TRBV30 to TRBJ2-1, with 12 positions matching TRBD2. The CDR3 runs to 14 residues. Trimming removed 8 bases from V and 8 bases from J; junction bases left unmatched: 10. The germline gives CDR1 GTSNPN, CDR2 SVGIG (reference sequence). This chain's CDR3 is CARSWTSGIDEQFF. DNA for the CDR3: TGTGCCCGGTCATGGACTAGCGGGATTGATGAGCAGTTCTTC.

This CDR3 reads CAWGVTGLDSRTDTQYF. As DNA, the CDR3 is TGTGCCTGGGGGGTCACCGGTCTTGACTCCCGCACAGATACGCAGTATTTT. This chain connects TRBV30 to TRBJ2-3; D is ambiguous. The length of the CDR3 is 17 residues. V was cut by 5 bases and J by 1 base, with 22 bases left in between. The germline V gene encodes CDR1 GTSNPN and CDR2 SVGIG (reference sequence).

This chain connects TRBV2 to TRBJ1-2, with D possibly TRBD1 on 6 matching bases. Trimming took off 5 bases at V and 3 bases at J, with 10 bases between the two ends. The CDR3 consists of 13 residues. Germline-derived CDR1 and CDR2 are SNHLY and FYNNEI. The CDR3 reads CASSLQGYYGYTF. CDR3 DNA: TGTGCCAGCAGTTTACAGGGCTACTATGGCTACACCTTC.

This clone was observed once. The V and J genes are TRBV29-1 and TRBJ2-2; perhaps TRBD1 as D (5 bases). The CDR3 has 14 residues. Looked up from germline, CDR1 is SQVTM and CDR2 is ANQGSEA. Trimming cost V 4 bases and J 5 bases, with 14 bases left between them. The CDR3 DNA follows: TGCAGCGTTGGGGTGCAGGGCGGAACCGGGGAGCTGTTTTTT. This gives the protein CSVGVQGGTGELFF.

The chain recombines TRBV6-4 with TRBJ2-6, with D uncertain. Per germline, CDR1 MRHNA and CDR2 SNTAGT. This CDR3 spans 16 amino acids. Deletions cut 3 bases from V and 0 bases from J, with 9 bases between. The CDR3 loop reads CASSESIGSGANVLTF. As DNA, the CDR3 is TGTGCCAGCAGTGAGTCAATCGGCTCTGGGGCCAACGTCCTGACTTTC.

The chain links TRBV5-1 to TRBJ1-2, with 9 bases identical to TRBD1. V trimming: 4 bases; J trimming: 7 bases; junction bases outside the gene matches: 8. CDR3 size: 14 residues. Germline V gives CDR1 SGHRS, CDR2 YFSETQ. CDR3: CASSTGQGSFGYTF. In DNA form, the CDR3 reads TGCGCCAGCAGCACTGGACAGGGGAGCTTTGGCTACACCTTC.